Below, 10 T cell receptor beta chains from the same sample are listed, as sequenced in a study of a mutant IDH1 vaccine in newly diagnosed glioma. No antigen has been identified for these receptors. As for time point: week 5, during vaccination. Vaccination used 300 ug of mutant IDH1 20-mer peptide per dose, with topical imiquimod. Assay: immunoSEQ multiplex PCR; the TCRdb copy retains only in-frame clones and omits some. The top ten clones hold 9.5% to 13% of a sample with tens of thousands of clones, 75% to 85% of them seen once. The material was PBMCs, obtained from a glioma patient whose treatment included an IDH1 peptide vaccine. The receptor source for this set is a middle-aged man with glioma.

The CDR3 loop reads CATTRWGAPNTEAFF. The CDR3, as DNA: TGTGCCACAACCCGTTGGGGAGCGCCTAACACTGAAGCTTTCTTT. The chain carries TRBV6-6 and TRBJ1-1, with unresolved D. Germline V gene sequence: CDR1 MNHNY, CDR2 SVGAGI (reference sequence). V lost 10 bases and J lost 2, with 20 bases in between. The CDR3 loop spans 15 amino acids.

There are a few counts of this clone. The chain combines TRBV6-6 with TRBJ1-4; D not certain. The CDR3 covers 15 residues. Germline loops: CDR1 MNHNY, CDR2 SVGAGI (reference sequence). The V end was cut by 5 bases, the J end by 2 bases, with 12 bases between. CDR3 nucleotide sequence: TGTGCCAGCAGTCGTTCAGAGGTGACTAATGAAAAACTGTTTTTT. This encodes CASSRSEVTNEKLFF.

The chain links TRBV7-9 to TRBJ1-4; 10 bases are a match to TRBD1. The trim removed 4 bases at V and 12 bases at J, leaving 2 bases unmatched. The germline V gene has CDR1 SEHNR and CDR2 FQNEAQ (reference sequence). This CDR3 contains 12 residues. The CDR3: CASSSGQGELFF. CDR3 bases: TGTGCCAGCAGCTCCGGACAGGGGGAACTGTTTTTT.

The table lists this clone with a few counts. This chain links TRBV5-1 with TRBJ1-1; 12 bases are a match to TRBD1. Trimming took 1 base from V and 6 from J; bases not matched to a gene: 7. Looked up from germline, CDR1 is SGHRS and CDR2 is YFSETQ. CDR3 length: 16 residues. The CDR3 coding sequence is TGCGCCAGCAGCTTGTCGGGACAGGGGGCAGCGGCTGAAGCTTTCTTT. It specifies CASSLSGQGAAAEAFF.

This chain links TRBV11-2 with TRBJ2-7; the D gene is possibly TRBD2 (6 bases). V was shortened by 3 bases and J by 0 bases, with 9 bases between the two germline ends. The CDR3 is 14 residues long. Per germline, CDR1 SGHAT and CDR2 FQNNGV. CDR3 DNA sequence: TGTGCCAGCAGCTTTAGGGACTTCTCCTACGAGCAGTACTTC. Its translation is CASSFRDFSYEQYF.

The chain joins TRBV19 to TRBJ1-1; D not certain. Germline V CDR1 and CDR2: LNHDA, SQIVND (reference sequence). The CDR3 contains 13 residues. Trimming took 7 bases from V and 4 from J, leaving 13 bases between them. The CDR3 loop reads CASIWTGGTEAFF. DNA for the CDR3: TGTGCCAGTATATGGACGGGCGGCACTGAAGCTTTCTTT.

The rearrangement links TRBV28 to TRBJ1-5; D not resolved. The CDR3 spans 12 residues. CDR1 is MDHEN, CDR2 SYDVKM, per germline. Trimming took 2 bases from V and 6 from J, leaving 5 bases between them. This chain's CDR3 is CASSLSGQPQHF. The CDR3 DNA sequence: TGTGCCAGCAGTTTAAGCGGTCAGCCCCAGCATTTT.

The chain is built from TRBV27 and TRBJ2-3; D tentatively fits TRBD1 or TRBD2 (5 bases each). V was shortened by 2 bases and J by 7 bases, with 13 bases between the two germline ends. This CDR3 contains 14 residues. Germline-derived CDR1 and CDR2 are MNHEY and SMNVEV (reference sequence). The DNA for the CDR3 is TGTGCCAGCAGTTTAGGGGCCTCCGGGAATACGCAGTATTTT. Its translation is CASSLGASGNTQYF.

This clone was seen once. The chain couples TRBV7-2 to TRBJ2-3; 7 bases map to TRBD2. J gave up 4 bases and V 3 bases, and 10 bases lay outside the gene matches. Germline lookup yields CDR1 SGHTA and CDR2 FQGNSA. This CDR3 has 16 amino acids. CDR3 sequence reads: CASSFIAGEASDTQYF. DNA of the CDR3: TGTGCCAGCAGCTTTATAGCGGGTGAAGCGTCAGATACGCAGTATTTT.

DNA for the CDR3: TGTGCCAGCAGTTACAACGGCAGGGAGGGCGGCTACACCTTC. This codes for CASSYNGREGGYTF. The chain joins TRBV27 to TRBJ1-2, with D possibly matching TRBD1 (5 bases). The CDR3 has 14 amino acids. Germline values: CDR1 MNHEY, CDR2 SMNVEV (reference sequence). Between the trimmed V and J ends, which lost 4 bases and 8 bases, there was a span of 17 bases.